One and the same sample provided the 5 T cell receptor beta chains below, sequenced in a study of blood T cell repertoires in COVID-19. Produced via immunoSEQ multiplex PCR; TCRdb's table is partial and in-frame only. The repertoire holds about 140,000 clones, with 80% as singletons. The sequenced material came from peripheral blood. Receptor source: a man aged 70 or older who had recovered from COVID-19.

In DNA, the CDR3 is TGCGCCAGCAGCCAAGATCATCGAACAGGCGAAGCTTTCTTT. Amino acid sequence: CASSQDHRTGEAFF. V and J are TRBV4-3 and TRBJ1-1; tentatively, D is TRBD1 (5 bases). V lost 0 bases to trimming and J lost 8 bases, with 13 bases between them. Looked up from germline, CDR1 is LGHNA and CDR2 is YSLEER. The CDR3 totals 14 residues.

This rearrangement joins TRBV28 to TRBJ2-7; 10 bases match TRBD1. The CDR3 length is 14 residues. J was trimmed by 9 bases and V by 2 bases; bases with no gene match: 7. The germline gives CDR1 MDHEN, CDR2 SYDVKM. CDR3 sequence reads: CASSLGTGVKRQYF. The CDR3 nucleotides read TGTGCCAGCAGTTTAGGGACAGGGGTTAAGCGGCAGTACTTC.

The gene calls are TRBV30 and TRBJ2-2; D remains unclear. Trimming removed 2 bases at V and 6 bases at J, with 10 bases between. CDR1 GTSNPN and CDR2 SVGIG come from the germline V gene (reference sequence). CDR3 length: 13 amino acids. Here the CDR3 DNA reads TGTGCCTGGAGTCCCATTGTGTCCGGGGAGCTGTTTTTT. Translation: CAWSPIVSGELFF. Together with reference TRBV30 and TRBJ2-2, the CDR3 gives the full variable domain: SQTIHQWPATLVQPVGSPLSLECTVEGTSNPNLYWYRQAAGRGLQLLFYSVGIGQISSEVPQNLSASRPQDRQFILSSKKLLLSDSGFYLCAWSPIVSGELFFGEGSRLTVL.

This chain connects TRBV5-8 to TRBJ1-1, with 7 positions matching TRBD1. J gave up 3 bases and V 2 bases, and 4 bases lay outside the gene matches. CDR3 length: 14 amino acids. Germline V CDR1 and CDR2: SGHTS, YDEGEE. This CDR3 is CASSLLQGYTEAFF. CDR3 sequence (DNA): TGTGCCAGCAGCTTACTACAGGGGTACACTGAAGCTTTCTTT.

The gene calls are TRBV3-1 (or the pseudogene TRBV3-2) and TRBJ1-2; D may be TRBD1 (6 bases). The CDR3 spans 13 residues. Germline V gives CDR1 LGHDT, CDR2 YNNKEL (reference sequence). V lost 6 bases and J lost 4, with 12 bases in between. The CDR3 here is CASSFDRIYGYTF. The CDR3 DNA is TGTGCCAGCAGTTTCGACAGGATCTATGGCTACACCTTC.